This paragraph covers one T cell receptor beta chain sequence. Sequencing used immunoSEQ multiplex PCR; TCRdb keeps in-frame clones, though not all of them. Of over 140,000 clones in the sample, 65% to 85% were seen once. These data belong to a study of cytotoxic CD8 clonotypes in ibrutinib-treated CLL. Trimming left V 4 bases short and J 4 bases short, with 11 bases between. The CDR3 is 13 residues long. Germline CDR1 is SEHNR and CDR2 is FQNEAQ (reference sequence). V gene TRBV7-9 combines with J gene TRBJ2-7, with D unclear. The receptor was derived from a human donor with chronic lymphocytic leukemia. The sample consisted of PBMCs, taken after 36 months of ibrutinib treatment. CDR3 in DNA: TGTGCCAGCAGCTCCGGGTTGGTTTACGAGCAGTACTTC. Its translation: CASSSGLVYEQYF.